This TCR beta chain was observed in a study of blood T cells in healthy people across ages. Study-level points and caveats: Older age went with lower TCR beta diversity per million T cells, in a roughly linear way.

This CDR3 spans 13 amino acids. Germline lookup yields CDR1 MDHEN and CDR2 SYDVKM. Trimming took off 5 bases at V and 6 bases at J, with 14 bases between the two ends. Each donor had 9 to 10 milliliters of peripheral blood drawn. For the second PCR, which ran for 7 to 11 cycles, a sample-barcoded 5' primer and a J-beta primer mix were used. TCRdb analysed the 5' RACE reads with MiXCR anew, one entry per CDR3 protein. This sample has about 780,000 distinct CDR3 sequences, with around 24% found just once. Worth noting for this clonotype: No antigen is known for it.

The same sample was also studied in work on T cells of mothers and their children.

Sequencing input: blood. V gene TRBV28 combines with J gene TRBJ2-7, with D unclear. This TCR was recovered from a boy aged 10-17 years in good health. CDR3 loop: CASSPWTVVEQYF. DNA for the CDR3: TGTGCCAGCAGTCCGTGGACGGTTGTCGAGCAGTACTTC.